Each of the 30 T cell receptor beta chains below was sequenced from the same sample in a study of blood T cells in healthy people across ages. Primed by a sample-barcoded 5' primer and a J-beta primer mix, a second PCR proceeded for about 6 to 11 cycles. TCRdb re-called the 5' RACE reads through MiXCR, storing one row per CDR3 protein. This table has fewer than 750,000 distinct CDR3 sequences, 52% appearing once. Sequenced input: blood. These receptors all come from a woman aged 80 or over in good health.

This clonotype has at least ten counts. This chain joins TRBV29-1 and TRBJ1-2, with no clear D. This CDR3 contains 11 residues. Trimming took 4 bases from V and 8 from J, leaving 11 bases between them. Germline V gene lookup returns CDR1 SQVTM and CDR2 ANQGSEA. CDR3 protein: CSVGRGAGYTF. CDR3 coding DNA: TGCAGCGTTGGTCGGGGTGCGGGCTACACCTTC.

The rearrangement uses TRBV15 and TRBJ2-1; D tentatively reads TRBD1 or TRBD2 (6 bases each). This CDR3 has 14 amino acids. Germline assignment: CDR1 LNHNV and CDR2 YYDKDF (reference sequence). The ends were cut back, 6 bases at V and 4 bases at J, with 13 bases in the middle. The CDR3 DNA is TGTGCCACCAGGGACGGGGGCAAATACAATGAGCAGTTCTTC. Protein: CATRDGGKYNEQFF.

This chain links TRBV19 with TRBJ1-1; D is unresolved. This CDR3 spans 13 amino acids. The V end lost 7 bases, the J end lost 3 bases, and 12 bases lay between the germline ends. In germline, CDR1 is LNHDA, CDR2 SQIVND (reference sequence). The CDR3 here is CASKNTGDTEAFF. The CDR3 DNA reads as TGTGCCAGTAAAAACACCGGGGACACTGAAGCTTTCTTT.

This clonotype has at least ten counts. The chain links TRBV7-9 to TRBJ2-7, with TRBD2 identical over 13 bases. In germline, CDR1 is SEHNR, CDR2 FQNEAQ (reference sequence). Losses at the gene ends were 3 bases for V and 2 bases for J; bases not matched to a gene: 1. This CDR3 comprises 15 residues. CDR3 region: CASSFGLAGAYEQYF. The CDR3 region has the DNA TGTGCCAGCAGCTTTGGACTAGCGGGAGCCTACGAGCAGTACTTC.

The V call is TRBV2, the J call TRBJ2-2; the D gene is possibly TRBD1 (6 bases). Trimming cost V 3 bases and J 9 bases, with 20 bases left between them. Germline V gene lookup returns CDR1 SNHLY and CDR2 FYNNEI. The CDR3 is 16 amino acids. The DNA of the CDR3 is TGTGCCAGCAGTGATTCCCCCAACAGGGAATCCTGGGAGCTGTTTTTT. It is translated as CASSDSPNRESWELFF.

This clonotype was detected ten times or more. The chain employs TRBV3-1 and TRBJ2-1, with unresolved D. Trimming removed 1 base at V and 5 bases at J, with 6 bases between. Germline assignment: CDR1 LGHDT and CDR2 YNNKEL (reference sequence). The CDR3 extends over 13 amino acids. CDR3 sequence (DNA): TGTGCCAGCAGCCAAGGACGGGACAATGAGCAGTTCTTC. It yields the protein CASSQGRDNEQFF.

This clonotype was seen ten or more times. The chain is built from TRBV7-3 and TRBJ2-1; perhaps TRBD1 as D (6 bases). The CDR3 totals 15 residues. Germline V gene data show CDR1 as SGHTA and CDR2 as FQGTGA. Trimming removed 2 bases at V and 4 bases at J, with 12 bases between. For the CDR3, the DNA is TGTGCCAGCAGCTTACAGGGGCAGGGATACAATGAGCAGTTCTTC. Its protein product is CASSLQGQGYNEQFF.

The V gene is TRBV11-2, the J gene TRBJ1-6; TRBD1 aligns across 7 bases. The CDR3 sequence is 15 residues long. Unmatched junction bases numbered 10, after V lost 4 bases and J lost 10 bases. Germline CDR1 is SGHAT and CDR2 is FQNNGV. CDR3: CASSSPKGARSPLHF. The CDR3 DNA is TGTGCCAGCAGCTCTCCCAAGGGGGCGCGGTCACCCCTCCACTTT.

This clonotype was detected ten times or more. The rearrangement joins TRBV5-6 to TRBJ1-2; weak D call: TRBD1 (5 bases). Germline CDR1 reads SGHDT; CDR2 reads YYEEEE. CDR3 length: 14 residues. The ends were cut back, 2 bases at V and 0 bases at J, with 8 bases in the middle. CDR3 region: CASSFDRPNYGYTF. CDR3 DNA: TGTGCCAGCAGCTTTGACAGACCTAACTATGGCTACACCTTC.

This clonotype was observed many times. This rearrangement joins TRBV12-3 or TRBV12-4 to TRBJ2-1; the match to TRBD2 covers 7 bases. The CDR3 spans 16 residues. The V segment lost 7 bases and the J segment 5 bases; nucleotides outside the gene matches: 14. CDR3 nucleotides: TGTGCCAGCAACATTCGGGGGGTGAATGGGAACAATGAGCAGTTCTTC. It encodes CASNIRGVNGNNEQFF.

The J gene is TRBJ2-3, the V gene TRBV3-1; TRBD1 matches at 8 bases. Germline V gene sequence: CDR1 LGHDT, CDR2 YNNKEL (reference sequence). With V trimmed by 5 bases and J by 3 bases, 7 bases remained unmatched. The CDR3 consists of 15 residues. CDR3 sequence: CASSYPGQVTDTQYF. The CDR3 DNA sequence: TGTGCCAGCAGCTACCCGGGACAGGTGACAGATACGCAGTATTTT.

The chain employs TRBV7-3 and TRBJ1-1; no firm D call. Germline CDR1 SGHTA, CDR2 FQGTGA. V was pared by 5 bases and J by 2 bases, with 9 bases between. The CDR3 has 13 residues. CDR3 sequence: CASSDQANTEAFF. DNA for the CDR3: TGTGCCAGCAGCGACCAGGCCAACACTGAAGCTTTCTTT.

V is TRBV12-3 or TRBV12-4 and J is TRBJ1-2; 8 nucleotides match TRBD1. Germline trimming cut 1 base from V and 4 bases from J; bases unmatched to any gene: 2. The length of the CDR3 is 14 residues. The CDR3 DNA follows: TGTGCCAGCAGTTTAGTTCAGGGGGCCTATGGCTACACCTTC. Amino acids: CASSLVQGAYGYTF.

This clonotype was seen once. This chain links TRBV6-6 with TRBJ2-1; 7 bases line up with TRBD1. Germline V gene sequence: CDR1 MNHNY, CDR2 SVGAGI (reference sequence). This CDR3 comprises 16 residues. V lost 6 bases and J lost 0; bases outside the gene matches: 8. CDR3 sequence reads: CASSRGQRASYNEQFF. The CDR3 DNA is TGTGCCAGCAGCAGGGGACAGAGGGCCTCCTACAATGAGCAGTTCTTC.

In this sample, this clonotype turned up many times. The chain links TRBV5-1 to TRBJ2-1, with unresolved D. The germline V and J ends were trimmed by 6 bases and 5 bases, with 6 bases remaining between them. The germline V gene has CDR1 SGHRS and CDR2 YFSETQ. The CDR3 runs to 11 residues. The CDR3 region has the DNA TGCGCCAGCATCCTCGACAATGAGCAGTTCTTC. Translating gives CASILDNEQFF.

Of note for this clonotype: A much larger clonotype is one base distant, so this may be a read error. The rearrangement links TRBV20-1 to TRBJ2-4; a weak D match, TRBD2 (5 bases). The DNA matches TRBJ2-5 better at its end, which makes the J call doubtful. The germline V gene has CDR1 DFQATT and CDR2 SNEGSKA (reference sequence). The CDR3 contains 11 residues. The CDR3 reads CSTRLRETQYF. For the CDR3, the DNA is TGCAGTACTAGACTCCGGGAGACCCAGTACTTC.

V is TRBV5-4 and J is TRBJ1-6; 8 nucleotides align to TRBD1. V trimming: 4 bases; J trimming: 9 bases; junction bases outside the gene matches: 12. The germline V gene has CDR1 SGHNT and CDR2 YYREEE (reference sequence). The CDR3 totals 16 residues. CDR3 amino acids: CASSGTGGELRSPLHF. For the CDR3, the DNA is TGTGCCAGCAGCGGAACAGGGGGTGAGCTCCGTTCACCCCTCCACTTT.

The chain carries TRBV28 and TRBJ1-2; 9 bases line up with TRBD1. With V trimmed by 10 bases and J by 6 bases, 12 bases remained unmatched. Germline V gives CDR1 MDHEN, CDR2 SYDVKM. The CDR3 is 14 amino acids. Here the CDR3 reads CATGRRDRENGYTF. As DNA, the CDR3 is TGTGCCACCGGGAGAAGGGACAGGGAAAATGGCTACACCTTC.

This clonotype was seen ten or more times. The rearrangement uses TRBV5-5 and TRBJ2-1; a weak D match, TRBD1 (5 bases). Germline V gene sequence: CDR1 SGHKS, CDR2 YYEKEE (reference sequence). This CDR3 contains 13 residues. V gave up 4 bases and J gave up 4 bases, with 9 bases separating them. The CDR3: CASSTTAYNEQFF. In DNA form, the CDR3 reads TGTGCCAGCAGCACGACAGCGTACAATGAGCAGTTCTTC. Together with reference TRBV5-5 and TRBJ2-1, the CDR3 gives the full variable domain: DAGVTQSPTHLIKTRGQQVTLRCSPISGHKSVSWYQQVLGQGPQFIFQYYEKEERGRGNFPDRFSARQFPNYSSELNVNALLLGDSALYLCASSTTAYNEQFFGPGTRLTVL.

The chain carries TRBV11-2 and TRBJ2-6, with D possibly matching TRBD2 (7 bases). There are 19 residues in the CDR3. The V and J ends lost 5 bases and 0 bases respectively, with 20 bases between them. Germline V gives CDR1 SGHAT, CDR2 FQNNGV. CDR3 in DNA: TGTGCCAGCAGCCCTACGGGGGGCAGGTGGAGCTCTGGGGCCAACGTCCTGACTTTC. Protein product: CASSPTGGRWSSGANVLTF.

Points on this clonotype: A much bigger clone sits one base away, suggesting this may be a read error. The chain recombines TRBV6-2 or TRBV6-3 with TRBJ2-7; D is perhaps TRBD1 (6 bases). V lost 3 bases and J 7 bases, leaving 22 bases between the germline ends. Germline V gives CDR1 MNHEY, CDR2 SVGEGT. CDR3 length: 16 residues. CDR3 protein: CASSYSGAGNPNEQYF. CDR3 bases: TGTGCCAGCAGTTATTCAGGGGCAGGGAACCCCAATGAGCAGTACTTC.

The chain links TRBV4-1 to TRBJ1-2; unclear D gene. CDR3 length equals 15 residues. Germline V lookup: CDR1 MGHRA, CDR2 YSYEKL. V dropped 3 bases and J dropped 3 bases, with 14 bases sitting between them. As DNA, the CDR3 is TGCGCCAGCAGCCAGCTGGTGGACTCTTACTATGGCTACACCTTC. Translation: CASSQLVDSYYGYTF.

Points on this clonotype: A read error is the likely source, as a far larger clone sits one nucleotide away. The chain employs TRBV11-1 and TRBJ2-4; either TRBD1 or TRBD2 may fit D (5 bases each). V lost 5 bases and J 13 bases, leaving 15 bases between the germline ends. This CDR3 is 12 amino acids long. In germline, CDR1 is SGHAT, CDR2 FQDESV (reference sequence). This CDR3 reads CASSPGTYKQYF. CDR3 DNA: TGTGCCAGCAGCCCCGGGACCTACAAGCAGTACTTC.

V is TRBV20-1 and J is TRBJ2-4, with D perhaps TRBD2 (6 bases). Germline V lookup: CDR1 DFQATT, CDR2 SNEGSKA (reference sequence). This CDR3 spans 14 amino acids. V lost 6 bases, J lost 3 bases, and 15 bases lay in between. CDR3 amino acids: CSAMKEGHKNIQYF. The DNA of the CDR3 is TGCAGTGCCATGAAGGAGGGGCACAAAAACATTCAGTACTTC.

There are many counts of this clonotype. The CDR3 sequence: CASSRDRDTDTQYF. DNA of the CDR3: TGCGCCAGTTCGCGGGACAGGGACACAGATACGCAGTATTTT. This chain uses TRBV5-1 with TRBJ2-3, with TRBD1 matching over 9 bases. J was trimmed by 2 bases and V by 8 bases; bases with no gene match: 6. Germline CDR1 SGHRS, CDR2 YFSETQ. This CDR3 is built from 14 residues. Full variable domain (outside the CDR3, taken from reference TRBV5-1 and TRBJ2-3): KAGVTQTPRYLIKTRGQQVTLSCSPISGHRSVSWYQQTPGQGLQFLFEYFSETQRNKGNFPGRFSGRQFSNSRSEMNVSTLELGDSALYLCASSRDRDTDTQYFGPGTRLTVL.

The rearrangement joins TRBV25-1 to TRBJ2-7; no reliable D call. V was shortened by 3 bases and J by 6 bases, with 6 bases between the two germline ends. The CDR3 is 11 residues long. From germline, CDR1 is MGHDK and CDR2 SYGVNS. The CDR3 DNA is TGTGCCAGCAGTGAGGATTTCGAGCAGTACTTC. It encodes CASSEDFEQYF.

V is TRBV7-9 and J is TRBJ2-3, with a weak D call TRBD1 (6 bases). Germline CDR1 and CDR2: SEHNR and FQNEAQ (reference sequence). This CDR3 region has 16 residues. V was pared by 5 bases and J by 8 bases, with 23 bases between. CDR3 sequence: CASSELGRGNGGTQYF. The CDR3 DNA reads TGTGCCAGCAGCGAACTGGGTAGGGGGAATGGAGGTACGCAGTATTTT.

The chain is built from TRBV7-8 and TRBJ1-6; D perhaps matches TRBD1 (5 bases). The CDR3 runs 15 residues. V lost 5 bases and J lost 5, with 13 bases in between. Germline loops: CDR1 SGHVS, CDR2 FQNEAQ. The CDR3 nucleotides read TGTGCCAGCAGCCCCCCGGGGGGTGATAATTCACCCCTCCACTTT. It codes for CASSPPGGDNSPLHF. The entire variable domain, with the rest obtained from reference TRBV7-8 and TRBJ1-6, is as follows: GAGVSQSPRYKVAKRGQDVALRCDPISGHVSLFWYQQALGQGPEFLTYFQNEAQLDKSGLPSDRFFAERPEGSVSTLKIQRTQQEDSAVYLCASSPPGGDNSPLHFGNGTRLTVT.

This clonotype was detected a few times. This rearrangement joins TRBV20-1 to TRBJ2-7, with 7 bases fitting TRBD2. Unmatched junction bases numbered 11, after V lost 1 base and J lost 2 bases. This CDR3 is built from 16 residues. Per germline, CDR1 DFQATT and CDR2 SNEGSKA (reference sequence). The CDR3 nucleotides read TGCAGTGCTAGAGGGGAGAAGCGGGGCCGACCCTACGAGCAGTACTTC. It codes for CSARGEKRGRPYEQYF.

The chain couples TRBV29-1 to TRBJ2-5, with 7 bases fitting TRBD2. Matching the DNA end better, TRBJ2-7 makes the J call doubtful. This CDR3 is built from 13 residues. From germline, CDR1 is SQVTM and CDR2 ANQGSEA. DNA of the CDR3: TGCAGCGTTGGGGCGGGGGAGGTCTACGAGCAGTACTTC. Its protein is CSVGAGEVYEQYF.